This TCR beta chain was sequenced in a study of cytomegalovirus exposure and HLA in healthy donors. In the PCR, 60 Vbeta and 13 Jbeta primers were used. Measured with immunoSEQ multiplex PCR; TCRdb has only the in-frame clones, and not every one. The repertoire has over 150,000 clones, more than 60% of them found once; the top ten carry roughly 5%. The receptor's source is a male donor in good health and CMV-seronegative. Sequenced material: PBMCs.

CDR3: CASSPSRTVTDTQYF. DNA for the CDR3: TGTGCCAGCAGCCCATCCCGGACTGTCACAGATACGCAGTATTTT. The V and J genes are TRBV7-2 and TRBJ2-3; perhaps TRBD2 as D (5 bases). With 5 bases removed from V and 2 bases from J, the gap between germline ends came to 14 bases. The CDR3 covers 15 residues. Germline V lookup: CDR1 SGHTA, CDR2 FQGNSA.